The 14 T cell receptor beta chains given below trace back to one sample, sequenced in a study of cytotoxic CD8 clonotypes in ibrutinib-treated CLL. Libraries were prepared by immunoSEQ multiplex PCR; TCRdb keeps only in-frame clonotypes and omits some of them. Of tens of thousands of clones in the sample, about 64% were seen once. Specimen: PBMCs, collected after 12 months of ibrutinib treatment. These receptors all come from a human donor with chronic lymphocytic leukemia.

The V gene is TRBV18, the J gene TRBJ1-3; possible D gene TRBD1, 6 bases. The V end was cut by 4 bases, the J end by 1 base, with 11 bases between. CDR3 size: 15 residues. Germline loops: CDR1 KGHSH, CDR2 LQKENI. DNA for the CDR3: TGTGCCAGCTCACAACAGGGTTTTTCTGGAAACACCATATATTTT. Translated: CASSQQGFSGNTIYF.

The sample holds a few counts of this clone. This chain connects TRBV19 to TRBJ1-5; D not resolved. This CDR3 region has 14 residues. The germline V and J ends were trimmed by 6 bases and 0 bases, with 9 bases remaining between them. Germline assignment: CDR1 LNHDA and CDR2 SQIVND (reference sequence). CDR3 amino acids: CASSVNRSNQPQHF. In DNA, the CDR3 is TGTGCCAGTAGCGTGAATCGTAGCAATCAGCCCCAGCATTTT.

The chain carries TRBV6-6 and TRBJ1-2, with a weak D call TRBD1 (6 bases). Between the trimmed V and J ends, which lost 6 bases and 0 bases, there was a span of 8 bases. Germline V gives CDR1 MNHNY, CDR2 SVGAGI (reference sequence). The CDR3 sequence is 13 residues long. Here the CDR3 reads CASRDSANYGYTF. CDR3 coding DNA: TGTGCCAGCAGGGACAGCGCTAACTATGGCTACACCTTC.

J is TRBJ1-5 and V is TRBV28; TRBD1 agrees at 10 bases. Germline CDR1 is MDHEN and CDR2 is SYDVKM. The V gene end was trimmed by 5 bases and the J gene end by 0 bases; junction bases not matched to a gene: 4. The CDR3 has 16 residues. CDR3 amino acids: CASSRDRGSSNQPQHF. For the CDR3, the DNA is TGTGCCAGCAGTCGGGACAGGGGATCTAGCAATCAGCCCCAGCATTTT.

V and J are TRBV7-6 and TRBJ2-3; TRBD1 or TRBD2 may be the D gene (5 bases each). Germline CDR1 and CDR2: SGHVS and FNYEAQ. The CDR3 loop spans 16 amino acids. V was cut by 5 bases and J by 6 bases, with 21 bases left in between. The CDR3 spells CASSVTGTRGSDTQYF. In nucleotides, the CDR3 is TGTGCCAGCAGCGTAACCGGGACCCGGGGCTCCGATACGCAGTATTTT. Supplemented by reference TRBV7-6 and TRBJ2-3, the full variable domain reads GAGVSQSPRYKVTKRGQDVALRCDPISGHVSLYWYRQALGQGPEFLTYFNYEAQQDKSGLPNDRFSAERPEGSISTLTIQRTEQRDSAMYRCASSVTGTRGSDTQYFGPGTRLTVL.

This clone was seen many times. A junction boundary mismatches the germline segment, possibly from a read error. This rearrangement joins TRBV11-3 to TRBJ1-2, with D tentatively TRBD1 (6 bases). Germline V CDR1 and CDR2: SGHNT, YENEEA. CDR3 length equals 12 residues. In DNA form, the CDR3 reads TGTGCCAGCAGCTTGGGGGCGCGAGTGGGGTCCTTC. This translates into CASSLGARVGSF. The variable domain in full, with the rest retrieved from reference TRBV11-3 and TRBJ1-2, is EAGVVQSPRYKIIEKKQPVAFWCNPISGHNTLYWYLQNLGQGPELLIRYENEEAVDDSQLPKDRFSAERLKGVDSTLKIQPAELGDSAVYLCASSLGARVGSFGSGTRLTVV.

V usage is TRBV14 and J usage is TRBJ2-7; no reliable D call. Trimming left V 1 base short and J 2 bases short, with 6 bases between. The CDR3 has 13 residues. The germline CDR1 and CDR2 sequences are SGHDN and FVKESK. CDR3 sequence: CASSQVTTYEQYF. CDR3 nucleotides: TGTGCCAGCAGCCAAGTCACCACCTACGAGCAGTACTTC.

This chain uses TRBV30 with TRBJ2-1; perhaps TRBD2 as D (7 bases). V was clipped by 8 bases and J by 8 bases, with 28 bases between them. The germline V gene has CDR1 GTSNPN and CDR2 SVGIG (reference sequence). The CDR3 is made up of 16 amino acids. The CDR3 spells CAGLSLGGGTRDEQFF. The CDR3 nucleotides read TGTGCCGGATTATCTCTGGGCGGGGGCACCAGGGATGAGCAGTTCTTC.

The V gene is TRBV9, the J gene TRBJ1-5; no reliable D call. Per the germline V gene, CDR1 is SGDLS and CDR2 is YYNGEE. The length of the CDR3 is 14 residues. Trimming pared 0 bases from V and 8 bases from J, leaving 12 bases between. DNA of the CDR3: TGTGCCAGCAGCGTAGGGGCAGGTCGCGAGCCCCAGCATTTT. Amino acids: CASSVGAGREPQHF.

This clone was detected only once. The J gene is TRBJ2-2, the V gene TRBV6-5, with TRBD2 identical over 15 bases. This CDR3 comprises 15 residues. V was pared by 5 bases and J by 6 bases, with 1 base of the junction left unmatched. Germline CDR1 is MNHEY and CDR2 is SVGAGI. DNA for the CDR3: TGTGCCAGCAGTCGGACTAGCGGGGGGGCCGGGGAGCTGTTTTTT. Encoded protein: CASSRTSGGAGELFF.

The table lists this clone with a few counts. This chain connects TRBV19 to TRBJ1-1; no clear D gene. Trimming stripped 3 bases from V and 3 bases from J, with 8 bases between. Germline V gene lookup returns CDR1 LNHDA and CDR2 SQIVND (reference sequence). The CDR3 covers 13 residues. DNA of the CDR3: TGTGCCAGTAGTATTCTCCGGGACACTGAAGCTTTCTTT. It translates to CASSILRDTEAFF.

CDR3: CASSVVGGPGNEQFF. In nucleotides, the CDR3 is TGTGCCAGCAGCGTAGTCGGGGGGCCTGGGAATGAGCAGTTCTTC. This rearrangement joins TRBV9 to TRBJ2-1; D possibly corresponds to TRBD2 (7 bases). Germline V lookup: CDR1 SGDLS, CDR2 YYNGEE. The CDR3 runs 15 residues. V lost 0 bases and J 7 bases, leaving 14 bases between the germline ends.

This chain uses TRBV4-2 with TRBJ2-7; D possibly corresponds to TRBD2 (6 bases). V lost 5 bases to trimming and J lost 5 bases, with 13 bases between them. Germline V lookup: CDR1 LGHNA, CDR2 YNFKEQ. The CDR3 is 13 residues long. The DNA of the CDR3 is TGTGCCAGCAGCTCGCCGTGGGGGGACGAGCAGTACTTC. This sequence encodes CASSSPWGDEQYF.

This clone was observed a handful of times. The genes are TRBV2 and TRBJ1-2; D is undetermined. CDR3 length equals 12 residues. Germline V gene sequence: CDR1 SNHLY, CDR2 FYNNEI. Trimming took 5 bases from V and 4 from J, leaving 8 bases between them. The CDR3 is CASSRTLYGYTF. The DNA of the CDR3 is TGTGCCAGCAGTCGGACTCTCTATGGCTACACCTTC.